This entry lists 10 T cell receptor beta chains sequenced from one sample in a study of cytotoxic CD8 clonotypes in ibrutinib-treated CLL. TCRdb keeps only in-frame clones here, not all; method: immunoSEQ multiplex PCR. Of 250,000 to 350,000 clones listed, 65% to 85% are singletons. The sample consisted of PBMCs, taken at disease progression, from a patient treated with ibrutinib. The receptors here all came from a human donor with chronic lymphocytic leukemia.

This rearrangement joins TRBV6-5 to TRBJ2-7; the D is unclear. The CDR3 is 14 residues long. V was cut by 2 bases and J by 3 bases, with 11 bases left in between. The germline V gene encodes CDR1 MNHEY and CDR2 SVGAGI. CDR3 bases: TGTGCCAGCAGTTACAGGAATACGGGCTACGAGCAGTACTTC. It translates to CASSYRNTGYEQYF.

This rearrangement joins TRBV5-4 to TRBJ1-2, with 9 bases identical to TRBD1. The trim removed 2 bases at V and 7 bases at J, leaving 6 bases unmatched. The CDR3 is 14 residues long. The V gene's germline CDR1 is SGHNT and CDR2 YYREEE (reference sequence). Here the CDR3 DNA reads TGTGCCAGCAGCTTACAGGGGGCGTCGGGTGGCTACACCTTC. It translates to CASSLQGASGGYTF.

The chain joins TRBV5-1 to TRBJ1-2; maybe TRBD1 (5 bases). The germline gives CDR1 SGHRS, CDR2 YFSETQ. Trimming took off 4 bases at V and 4 bases at J, with 11 bases between the two ends. The CDR3 contains 13 residues. The CDR3 spells CASSPGDPYGYTF. The DNA for the CDR3 is TGCGCCAGCAGCCCCGGGGACCCCTATGGCTACACCTTC.

V and J are TRBV2 and TRBJ1-6; D may be TRBD1 (6 bases). CDR1 and CDR2 from the germline V gene are SNHLY and FYNNEI. The CDR3 consists of 12 residues. Deletions cut 7 bases from V and 15 bases from J, with 16 bases between. The CDR3 DNA is TGTGCCAGCAACCCACGGGGGCAACTCCTCCACTTT. Translating gives CASNPRGQLLHF. The full variable domain, rest sourced from reference TRBV2 and TRBJ1-6, is EPEVTQTPSHQVTQMGQEVILRCVPISNHLYFYWYRQILGQKVEFLVSFYNNEISEKSEIFDDQFSVERPDGSNFTLKIRSTKLEDSAMYFCASNPRGQLLHFGNGTRLTVT.

This clone turned up a few times. V and J are TRBV2 and TRBJ1-2, with D possibly matching TRBD1 (5 bases). Trimming shortened V by 0 bases and J by 4 bases, and 15 bases separated the two germline ends. This CDR3 has 16 residues. Germline loops: CDR1 SNHLY, CDR2 FYNNEI. The CDR3 nucleotides read TGTGCCAGCAGTGAAGCTATGGGCAGGAGGGGCTATGGCTACACCTTC. Translation: CASSEAMGRRGYGYTF.

Many counts were recorded for this clone. V gene TRBV29-1 combines with J gene TRBJ1-1, with D unclear. The V gene lost 4 bases and the J gene lost 0 bases, with 12 bases spanning the gap. The CDR3 covers 14 residues. Germline loops: CDR1 SQVTM, CDR2 ANQGSEA. The CDR3 bases are TGCAGCGTTGTAAAGGGCGGGATGAACACTGAAGCTTTCTTT. It encodes CSVVKGGMNTEAFF.

There are a few counts of this clone. This chain joins TRBV13 and TRBJ2-4; a possible D gene is TRBD2 (5 bases). The CDR3 has 14 amino acids. Germline CDR1 and CDR2: PRHDT and FYEKMQ (reference sequence). Trimming took 5 bases from V and 8 from J, leaving 16 bases between them. As DNA, the CDR3 is TGTGCCAGCAGCCCTCCGGGATTACGGGACATTCAGTACTTC. Protein: CASSPPGLRDIQYF.

V usage is TRBV30 and J usage is TRBJ2-6; D remains ambiguous. V was trimmed by 3 bases and J by 1 base, leaving 10 bases between them. Per germline, CDR1 GTSNPN and CDR2 SVGIG (reference sequence). There are 15 residues in the CDR3. The CDR3 DNA follows: TGTGCCTGGAGACTACCGGATTCTGGGGCCAACGTCCTGACTTTC. This codes for CAWRLPDSGANVLTF.

CDR3 in amino acids: CASSLESGGAYEQYF. DNA for the CDR3: TGTGCCAGCAGCTTAGAGAGCGGGGGAGCATACGAGCAGTACTTC. The J gene is TRBJ2-7, the V gene TRBV7-8; 8 nucleotides match TRBD2. The V and J ends lost 1 base and 4 bases, in that order; junction bases with no gene match: 6. The CDR3 has 15 residues. Looked up from germline, CDR1 is SGHVS and CDR2 is FQNEAQ.

V and J are TRBV9 and TRBJ2-7; 7 bases match TRBD1. Trimming took 3 bases from V and 3 from J; bases not matched to a gene: 9. This CDR3 is 15 amino acids long. Looked up from germline, CDR1 is SGDLS and CDR2 is YYNGEE. CDR3 sequence reads: CASSARTGAHYEQYF. The CDR3 region has the DNA TGTGCCAGCAGCGCACGGACAGGAGCTCACTACGAGCAGTACTTC.